The 20 T cell receptor beta chains below all came from one sample that was sequenced in a study of shared clonotypes between healthy human individuals. Clones were sequenced by immunoSEQ multiplex PCR, and TCRdb holds only the in-frame ones, with some missing. The table lists some 2,500,000 clones, 93% of them singletons. The specimen was naive CD4+ T cells from PBMCs. Subset defined: CD45RA+ positively selected. The receptors here all came from a young man in good health. Some clones in this sample may be carry-over from other donors' samples.

The chain couples TRBV5-4 to TRBJ2-1; 10 nucleotides agree with TRBD1. The germline CDR1 and CDR2 sequences are SGHNT and YYREEE (reference sequence). V was clipped by 5 bases and J by 10 bases; unmatched bases: 9. The CDR3 sequence is 14 residues long. Here the CDR3 DNA reads TGTGCCAGCAGAACCGGGACAGGGGCACGAGAGCAGTTCTTC. This sequence encodes CASRTGTGAREQFF.

The gene calls are TRBV7-2 and TRBJ2-7; TRBD2 aligns across 7 bases. Germline-derived CDR1 and CDR2 are SGHTA and FQGNSA. The CDR3 has 14 residues. V was pared by 6 bases and J by 1 base, with 6 bases of the junction left unmatched. CDR3 sequence reads: CASRFAAGSYEQYF. CDR3 nucleotide sequence: TGTGCCAGCAGGTTCGCAGCGGGATCCTACGAGCAGTACTTC.

The chain recombines TRBV28 with TRBJ1-5; D gene ambiguous. Between the trimmed V and J ends, which lost 8 bases and 1 base, there was a span of 15 bases. The CDR3 extends over 15 amino acids. Germline V lookup: CDR1 MDHEN, CDR2 SYDVKM. The CDR3 DNA is TGTGCCAGCTCCCCCTTCGGGCACAGCAATCAGCCCCAGCATTTT. Its protein product is CASSPFGHSNQPQHF.

The rearrangement links TRBV4-1 to TRBJ1-6; no reliable D call. Per the germline V gene, CDR1 is MGHRA and CDR2 is YSYEKL. The V end was cut by 4 bases, the J end by 4 bases, with 11 bases between. This CDR3 is built from 15 residues. Here the CDR3 DNA reads TGCGCCAGCAGCCCGCGGTCCGGGTATAATTCACCCCTCCACTTT. Translation gives CASSPRSGYNSPLHF.

About this clone itself: Within the sample, other DNA sequences also encode this same CDR3. J is TRBJ2-2 and V is TRBV9, with D hard to call. Trimming shortened V by 0 bases and J by 0 bases, and 3 bases separated the two germline ends. Germline V gene lookup returns CDR1 SGDLS and CDR2 YYNGEE. CDR3 length: 14 amino acids. CDR3 coding DNA: TGTGCCAGCAGCGTAGCCACGAACACCGGGGAGCTGTTTTTT. It yields the protein CASSVATNTGELFF.

V gene TRBV2 combines with J gene TRBJ2-7; TRBD1 aligns across 12 bases. V lost 7 bases, J lost 9 bases, and 10 bases stayed unmatched. This CDR3 has 14 amino acids. Germline values: CDR1 SNHLY, CDR2 FYNNEI. In nucleotides, the CDR3 is TGTGCCAGCAAGAAAGATGGGACAGGGGGCGGGCAGTACTTC. Its protein is CASKKDGTGGGQYF.

The chain employs TRBV2 and TRBJ1-5; D is perhaps TRBD1 (5 bases). The germline V gene has CDR1 SNHLY and CDR2 FYNNEI. The germline V and J ends were trimmed by 7 bases and 3 bases, with 16 bases remaining between them. This CDR3 is built from 15 residues. CDR3 sequence reads: CASMGMRGVNQPQHF. Here the CDR3 DNA reads TGTGCCAGCATGGGAATGCGGGGGGTCAATCAGCCCCAGCATTTT.

Turning to this clone: Different DNA sequences within this sample yield the same CDR3. V usage is TRBV5-1 and J usage is TRBJ1-1; D unresolved. The germline V gene encodes CDR1 SGHRS and CDR2 YFSETQ. There are 14 residues in the CDR3. V lost 1 base, J lost 3 bases, and 10 bases lay in between. The CDR3 region is CASSLLGRDTEAFF. CDR3 bases: TGCGCCAGCAGCTTGCTGGGGAGGGACACTGAAGCTTTCTTT.

This chain connects TRBV2 to TRBJ1-5; unclear D gene. Per the germline V gene, CDR1 is SNHLY and CDR2 is FYNNEI. Trimming shortened V by 8 bases and J by 3 bases, and 20 bases separated the two germline ends. This CDR3 comprises 16 residues. The CDR3 spells CASSAEVGRNNQPQHF. The CDR3 DNA reads as TGTGCCAGCTCAGCAGAGGTGGGCAGAAACAATCAGCCCCAGCATTTT.

The chain uses TRBV2 and TRBJ2-2; D not certain. CDR3 length: 14 amino acids. Looked up from germline, CDR1 is SNHLY and CDR2 is FYNNEI. V was shortened by 6 bases and J by 1 base, with 9 bases between the two germline ends. CDR3 residues: CASRSSMNTGELFF. CDR3 bases: TGTGCCAGCAGGTCCTCCATGAACACCGGGGAGCTGTTTTTT.

V usage is TRBV2 and J usage is TRBJ1-3; D gene ambiguous. The CDR3 runs to 12 residues. With 4 bases removed from V and 8 bases from J, the gap between germline ends came to 9 bases. Per the germline V gene, CDR1 is SNHLY and CDR2 is FYNNEI. The CDR3 spells CASSGRGDTIYF. The CDR3 DNA is TGTGCCAGCAGTGGCCGAGGAGACACCATATATTTT.

The chain combines TRBV5-1 with TRBJ2-2; the D gene is possibly TRBD2 (5 bases). The CDR3 runs to 18 residues. CDR1 SGHRS and CDR2 YFSETQ come from the germline V gene. V lost 4 bases to trimming and J lost 2 bases, with 21 bases between them. Written as DNA, the CDR3 is TGCGCCAGCAGCGCCAGCCCCGGGGATCCCATAAACACCGGGGAGCTGTTTTTT. It translates to CASSASPGDPINTGELFF.

The V call is TRBV6-5, the J call TRBJ2-3; weak D call: TRBD2 (5 bases). Germline assignment: CDR1 MNHEY and CDR2 SVGAGI. The CDR3 is 15 residues long. V was clipped by 2 bases and J by 2 bases, with 11 bases between them. The CDR3 coding sequence is TGTGCCAGCAGTTACAACCGAGGGAACACAGATACGCAGTATTTT. Protein: CASSYNRGNTDTQYF.

This chain uses TRBV13 with TRBJ2-7, with 8 nucleotides matching TRBD2. J gave up 6 bases and V 5 bases, and 15 bases lay outside the gene matches. Germline CDR1 is PRHDT and CDR2 is FYEKMQ (reference sequence). The CDR3 is made up of 16 amino acids. The CDR3 nucleotides are TGTGCCAGCAGCCCAAGTGGCAGCCGGGAGGGACTCGAGCAGTACTTC. The encoded protein is CASSPSGSREGLEQYF.

The chain recombines TRBV4-3 with TRBJ1-4; D unclear. CDR1 LGHNA and CDR2 YSLEER come from the germline V gene. This CDR3 contains 14 residues. Trimming removed 1 base at V and 7 bases at J, with 10 bases between. CDR3 residues: CASSQVWGVEKLFF. The CDR3 DNA sequence: TGCGCCAGCAGCCAAGTTTGGGGTGTTGAAAAACTGTTTTTT.

J is TRBJ1-1 and V is TRBV5-6; no clear D gene. Germline V gives CDR1 SGHDT, CDR2 YYEEEE. Between the trimmed V and J ends, which lost 2 bases and 0 bases, there was a span of 11 bases. CDR3 length equals 15 residues. The CDR3 nucleotides read TGTGCCAGCAGCTTTTGGGCAGACATGAACACTGAAGCTTTCTTT. Amino acids: CASSFWADMNTEAFF.

Of note for this clone: An end of the junction differs from the germline gene, which may be a read error. The rearrangement uses TRBV7-9 and TRBJ2-7, with D perhaps TRBD1 or TRBD2 (5 bases each). The CDR3 is made up of 11 amino acids. Germline CDR1 reads SEHNR; CDR2 reads FQNEAQ (reference sequence). The DNA of the CDR3 is TGTGCCAGCAGCTCGTCGGGGACCACCGACTTC. It encodes CASSSSGTTDF.

This clone was picked up one time. V gene TRBV11-2 combines with J gene TRBJ1-1, with 9 bases aligning to TRBD1. The germline V gene encodes CDR1 SGHAT and CDR2 FQNNGV. The V segment lost 1 base and the J segment 11 bases; nucleotides outside the gene matches: 5. There are 13 residues in the CDR3. This CDR3 reads CASSLGGGTGAFF. In DNA, the CDR3 is TGTGCCAGCAGCTTAGGAGGTGGGACAGGGGCTTTCTTT. Complete variable domain (other parts from reference TRBV11-2 and TRBJ1-1): EAGVAQSPRYKIIEKRQSVAFWCNPISGHATLYWYQQILGQGPKLLIQFQNNGVVDDSQLPKDRFSAERLKGVDSTLKIQPAKLEDSAVYLCASSLGGGTGAFFGQGTRLTVV.

The rearrangement joins TRBV6-1 to TRBJ1-2; unclear D gene. Germline V gene sequence: CDR1 MNHNS, CDR2 SASEGT. V was pared by 5 bases and J by 2 bases, with 15 bases between. This CDR3 spans 15 amino acids. CDR3 in amino acids: CASSTIGSQNYGYTF. The CDR3 DNA is TGTGCCAGCAGTACCATTGGGTCCCAGAACTATGGCTACACCTTC.

The chain links TRBV2 to TRBJ2-2, with TRBD1 matching 9 bases. The CDR3 has 15 residues. With 6 bases clipped from V and 6 bases from J, the junction kept 8 bases outside the gene matches. CDR1 and CDR2 (germline): SNHLY, FYNNEI. This CDR3 reads CASRGGQGSSGELFF. The CDR3 region has the DNA TGTGCCAGCAGGGGGGGACAGGGTTCATCCGGGGAGCTGTTTTTT.